The 23 T cell receptor beta chains in this list originate from one sample, sequenced in a study of cytomegalovirus exposure and HLA in healthy donors. Primers included in the PCR were 60 Vbeta and 13 Jbeta primers. TCRdb's table, derived via immunoSEQ multiplex PCR, lists solely in-frame clones and lacks some. The table has some 150,000 clones, 75% to 80% seen once; the top ten hold approximately 6%. Sequenced input: PBMCs. These receptor sequences come from a man aged 35 to 55 in good health and CMV-seropositive.

The chain recombines TRBV11-3 with TRBJ2-7, with TRBD1 matching 8 bases. The germline V gene has CDR1 SGHNT and CDR2 YENEEA. The CDR3 covers 16 residues. J lost 3 bases, V lost 5 bases, and 12 bases had no gene match. Here the CDR3 DNA reads TGTGCCAGCAGCCCCTCGAGACAGGGGATTTTCTACGAGCAGTACTTC. This encodes CASSPSRQGIFYEQYF.

This clone was observed a few times. The chain employs TRBV11-3 and TRBJ2-7; a weak D match, TRBD1 (6 bases). This CDR3 region has 12 residues. V lost 5 bases, J lost 6 bases, and 11 bases lay in between. Germline-derived CDR1 and CDR2 are SGHNT and YENEEA. The CDR3 sequence: CASSPDRFEQYF. The CDR3 region has the DNA TGTGCCAGCAGCCCAGACAGGTTCGAGCAGTACTTC. Filled out from reference TRBV11-3 and TRBJ2-7, the complete variable domain reads EAGVVQSPRYKIIEKKQPVAFWCNPISGHNTLYWYLQNLGQGPELLIRYENEEAVDDSQLPKDRFSAERLKGVDSTLKIQPAELGDSAVYLCASSPDRFEQYFGPGTRLTVT.

The chain employs TRBV28 and TRBJ2-7; 9 bases are a match to TRBD2. Trimming cost V 11 bases and J 2 bases; bases outside gene matches: 13. Germline V gives CDR1 MDHEN, CDR2 SYDVKM. This CDR3 has 15 amino acids. CDR3 residues: CASKTGASGTYEQYF. The CDR3 DNA is TGTGCCTCCAAAACCGGGGCTAGCGGGACCTACGAGCAGTACTTC.

J is TRBJ2-1 and V is TRBV7-2; 9 positions agree with TRBD2. The germline V gene encodes CDR1 SGHTA and CDR2 FQGNSA. This CDR3 comprises 15 residues. Trimming cost V 4 bases and J 9 bases; bases outside gene matches: 10. The DNA for the CDR3 is TGTGCCAGCAGCTCGTGGTTAGCGGGAGAACTTGAGCAGTTCTTC. Translated, it gives CASSSWLAGELEQFF.

This clone was detected only once. V and J are TRBV4-2 and TRBJ2-7; 9 positions agree with TRBD2. Germline V gene lookup returns CDR1 LGHNA and CDR2 YNFKEQ. Unmatched junction bases numbered 7, after V lost 0 bases and J lost 1 base. This CDR3 comprises 17 residues. CDR3 sequence: CASSQEARTSVSYEQYF. CDR3 in DNA: TGTGCCAGCAGCCAAGAGGCCCGGACTAGCGTATCCTACGAGCAGTACTTC.

The chain recombines TRBV2 with TRBJ2-7; D remains unclear. The ends were cut back, 2 bases at V and 3 bases at J, with 5 bases in the middle. The CDR3 has 12 residues. From germline, CDR1 is SNHLY and CDR2 FYNNEI. This CDR3 reads CASSERYYEQYF. The DNA for the CDR3 is TGTGCCAGCAGTGAACGCTACTACGAGCAGTACTTC.

In regard to this clone: The sample carries other DNA sequences with the same CDR3. V is TRBV29-1 and J is TRBJ2-5; maybe TRBD1 (5 bases). The CDR3 covers 13 residues. The V end lost 1 base, the J end lost 5 bases, and 11 bases lay between the germline ends. Germline V gene lookup returns CDR1 SQVTM and CDR2 ANQGSEA. DNA of the CDR3: TGCAGCGTTGAAGTAGGGGCCCAGGAGACCCAGTACTTC. Translation: CSVEVGAQETQYF.

This sequence joins TRBV27 and TRBJ1-2, with 7 bases fitting TRBD1. The CDR3 totals 16 residues. V dropped 8 bases and J dropped 1; count of bases not matched to a gene: 13. CDR1 MNHEY and CDR2 SMNVEV come from the germline V gene (reference sequence). CDR3 sequence (DNA): TGTGCCAGCTCAGAGAGGGCGACAGGGAATAACTATGGCTACACCTTC. Protein product: CASSERATGNNYGYTF.

The chain couples TRBV9 to TRBJ2-1; weak D call: TRBD1 (6 bases). With 4 bases removed from V and 8 bases from J, the gap between germline ends came to 22 bases. The CDR3 totals 16 residues. From germline, CDR1 is SGDLS and CDR2 YYNGEE. CDR3: CASSPGRGHPEDEQFF. Here the CDR3 DNA reads TGTGCCAGCAGCCCCGGACGGGGACACCCGGAGGATGAGCAGTTCTTC.

This clone was seen a few times. The V call is TRBV28, the J call TRBJ2-3, with 8 bases matching TRBD1. Per the germline V gene, CDR1 is MDHEN and CDR2 is SYDVKM. J was trimmed by 3 bases and V by 4 bases; bases with no gene match: 6. The length of the CDR3 is 15 residues. In DNA, the CDR3 is TGTGCCAGCAGTTCTCCACGGACAGGGACAGATACGCAGTATTTT. Translating it yields CASSSPRTGTDTQYF. The full variable domain, in which reference TRBV28 and TRBJ2-3 provide the parts outside the CDR3, is DVKVTQSSRYLVKRTGEKVFLECVQDMDHENMFWYRQDPGLGLRLIYFSYDVKMKEKGDIPEGYSVSREKKERFSLILESASTNQTSMYLCASSSPRTGTDTQYFGPGTRLTVL.

The chain employs TRBV18 and TRBJ2-5; the D gene is possibly TRBD1 (6 bases). Trimming removed 4 bases from V and 2 bases from J, with 14 bases in between. The CDR3 runs 15 residues. Per germline, CDR1 KGHSH and CDR2 LQKENI. CDR3 bases: TGTGCCAGCTCACGCCAGGGGCAGCGGCAAGAGACCCAGTACTTC. The encoded protein is CASSRQGQRQETQYF.

This clone was detected only once. This chain joins TRBV5-1 and TRBJ1-4; TRBD1 agrees at 7 bases. This CDR3 spans 15 amino acids. The J segment lost 8 bases and the V segment lost 3 bases, leaving 10 bases of the junction unmatched. Germline CDR1 SGHRS, CDR2 YFSETQ. The CDR3 DNA reads as TGCGCCAGCAGCTCGACCGGGACAGTTCGAGAAAAACTGTTTTTT. It encodes CASSSTGTVREKLFF.

The chain combines TRBV7-2 with TRBJ2-7; TRBD1 aligns across 7 bases. The germline CDR1 and CDR2 sequences are SGHTA and FQGNSA. Trimming cost V 3 bases and J 7 bases; bases outside gene matches: 9. CDR3 length: 14 residues. The CDR3 coding sequence is TGTGCCAGCAGCTTCTCAGGCAGGGGGAATGAGCAGTACTTC. Translating it yields CASSFSGRGNEQYF.

As regards this clone: At one end the junction does not follow the germline gene, possibly because of a read error. The chain recombines TRBV28 with TRBJ2-7, with 7 positions matching TRBD2. Germline-derived CDR1 and CDR2 are MDHEN and SYDVKM. The CDR3 is 14 amino acids. The CDR3 coding sequence is TGTGCCAGCACCACTAGCGATCTCTCCTTCGAGCAGTACTTC. It codes for CASTTSDLSFEQYF.

V usage is TRBV4-1 and J usage is TRBJ2-3; 7 bases are a match to TRBD2. Germline-derived CDR1 and CDR2 are MGHRA and YSYEKL. The CDR3 is 15 amino acids. J lost 1 base, V lost 2 bases, and 3 bases had no gene match. The CDR3 sequence: CASSQLTSGTDTQYF. The CDR3 DNA reads TGCGCCAGCAGCCAACTTACTAGCGGCACAGATACGCAGTATTTT.

This clone appeared once. The V and J genes are TRBV9 and TRBJ2-1; the match to TRBD2 covers 8 bases. Germline V gene sequence: CDR1 SGDLS, CDR2 YYNGEE. V dropped 4 bases and J dropped 3; count of bases not matched to a gene: 9. CDR3 length equals 16 residues. DNA for the CDR3: TGTGCCAGCAGCCCACCTAGCGGGCGCATCTACAATGAGCAGTTCTTC. It is translated as CASSPPSGRIYNEQFF.

The rearrangement joins TRBV2 to TRBJ2-3; TRBD2 matches 12 bases. V was clipped by 5 bases and J by 2 bases; unmatched bases: 2. Germline CDR1 reads SNHLY; CDR2 reads FYNNEI. The CDR3 is made up of 15 amino acids. The CDR3 loop reads CASSRTSGDTDTQYF. CDR3 nucleotide sequence: TGTGCCAGCAGTAGGACTAGCGGGGACACAGATACGCAGTATTTT.

This clone showed up just a few times. The chain uses TRBV25-1 and TRBJ2-7; maybe TRBD1 (6 bases). V shed 4 bases and J shed 1 base, with 14 bases lying between them. Per germline, CDR1 MGHDK and CDR2 SYGVNS. The CDR3 has 15 amino acids. The CDR3 DNA reads as TGTGCCAGCAGTGGAACAGGGAAGGTTTCCTACGAGCAGTACTTC. Residues: CASSGTGKVSYEQYF.

The J gene is TRBJ2-1, the V gene TRBV9, with TRBD1 as a possible D gene (5 bases). This CDR3 is 15 amino acids long. The ends were cut back, 4 bases at V and 7 bases at J, with 18 bases in the middle. Looked up from germline, CDR1 is SGDLS and CDR2 is YYNGEE. CDR3 residues: CASSPADSLRNEQFF. CDR3 nucleotide sequence: TGTGCCAGCAGCCCCGCCGACAGCTTAAGGAATGAGCAGTTCTTC.

The chain has TRBV19 and TRBJ2-3, with TRBD2 as a possible D gene (5 bases). Deletions cut 8 bases from V and 1 base from J, with 13 bases between. This CDR3 is built from 14 residues. The germline V gene has CDR1 LNHDA and CDR2 SQIVND (reference sequence). The CDR3 DNA is TGTGCCAGTGAGGGTCCTCCGGGCACAGATACGCAGTATTTT. Translated: CASEGPPGTDTQYF.

The chain has TRBV21-1 and TRBJ1-5; the tabulated D call, TRBD1, remains unverified against the DNA. TRBV21-1 is listed as a pseudogene. This CDR3 has 15 residues. The CDR3 DNA reads TGTGCCAGCAGCAATCCAGACAGGGCAAATCAGCCCCAGCATTTT. Its translation: CASSNPDRANQPQHF.

The chain has TRBV7-9 and TRBJ2-7; TRBD1 might be the D (6 bases). Per the germline V gene, CDR1 is SEHNR and CDR2 is FQNEAQ (reference sequence). This CDR3 contains 15 residues. Trimming pared 5 bases from V and 5 bases from J, leaving 19 bases between. CDR3 region: CASSLVGQGKNEQYF. The CDR3 DNA reads as TGTGCCAGCAGCCTAGTCGGGCAGGGGAAAAACGAGCAGTACTTC.

This clone has only a few counts. The CDR3 spells CASSSDRDAGQYF. The CDR3, as DNA: TGTGCCAGCAGTTCCGACAGAGACGCCGGGCAGTACTTC. This rearrangement joins TRBV7-8 to TRBJ2-7; a weak D match, TRBD1 (5 bases). CDR1 and CDR2 (germline): SGHVS, FQNEAQ. V shed 6 bases and J shed 9 bases, with 18 bases lying between them. There are 13 residues in the CDR3.